This T cell receptor beta chain was obtained from a study of PD-1 and CTLA-4 blockade in melanoma (dated by TCRdb to 2020 to 2022). General notes on the study: The study compared how PD-1 blockade and CTLA-4 blockade affected the melanoma-reactive CD8 T cell response in patients with melanoma.

Libraries were built with the immunoSEQ multiplex PCR assay. TCRdb took over this immuneACCESS table, retaining in-frame rearrangements with V and J assigned. Such tables are incomplete; in checked studies, under half of the missing clones stem from an unresolved V gene, and the remainder is unexplained. For this sample the table gives fewer than 20,000 clones, of which around two thirds were detected only once. The ten largest make up roughly 13% of the sample. Between the V and J ends, shortened by 8 bases and 4 bases respectively, the junction contains 13 bases. CDR1 and CDR2 are read off the germline V gene as MNHEY and SVGAGI. Reading from cysteine to phenylalanine, the CDR3 counts 13 amino acids. Kept here is only the CDR3 DNA, which spans 39 bases and is read in frame from base 1. As concerns this clone: It lacks a known antigen. Base qualities are missing; no much larger clone stands one base away.

Sequenced material: CD8+ T cells from peripheral blood, taken from a patient given anti-PD-1 treatment. This TCR was sampled from a human donor with melanoma. The chain was built from TRBV6-5 and TRBJ2-3; the D gene is not confidently resolved. The DNA is as follows: TGTGCCAGCGGGCCTAGTTGGGCAGATACGCAGTATTTT. The translation is CASGPSWADTQYF.